The following is a T cell receptor (beta chain) sequence with its context. The data originate from a study of blood T cell repertoires in COVID-19. Study-level background: From the United States, Italy and Spain came samples of acute and convalescent COVID-19. PBMCs, B-cell-depleted T cells, or T cells were the source of the cDNA or gDNA that made up the material.

Per the original methods: Researchers report that nucleated cell counts were estimated from reference gene primer amplification. Repertoires were generated with immunoSEQ multiplex PCR, while TCRdb's copy carries only in-frame clones and drops some. Clone size and V and J calls were adopted from that table, with D and trimming inferred from the DNA. The repertoire consists of around 310,000 clones, with roughly 90% occurring once and the leading ten covering about 3.9%. This sequence was found in a woman in her forties or fifties with active or convalescent COVID-19. The sample taken for sequencing was peripheral blood.

This CDR3 is CASSPPLPGNTIYF. The CDR3 DNA reads as TGTGCCAGCAGTCCCCCGCTACCTGGAAACACCATATATTTT. The chain uses TRBV6-5 and TRBJ1-3; D gene unclear. The germline CDR1 and CDR2 sequences are MNHEY and SVGAGI. This CDR3 is built from 14 residues. V lost 5 bases and J lost 2, with 10 bases in between.